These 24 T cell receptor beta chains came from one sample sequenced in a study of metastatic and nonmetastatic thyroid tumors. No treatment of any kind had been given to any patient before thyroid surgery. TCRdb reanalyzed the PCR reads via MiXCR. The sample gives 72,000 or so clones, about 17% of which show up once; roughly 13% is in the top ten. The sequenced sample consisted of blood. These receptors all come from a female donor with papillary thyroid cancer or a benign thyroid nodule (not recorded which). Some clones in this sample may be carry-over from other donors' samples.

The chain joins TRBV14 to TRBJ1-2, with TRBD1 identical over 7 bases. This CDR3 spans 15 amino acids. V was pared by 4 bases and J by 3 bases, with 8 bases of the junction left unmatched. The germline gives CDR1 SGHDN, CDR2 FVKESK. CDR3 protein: CASSPHSGTDYGYTF. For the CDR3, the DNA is TGTGCCAGCAGCCCCCACTCCGGGACAGACTATGGCTACACCTTC.

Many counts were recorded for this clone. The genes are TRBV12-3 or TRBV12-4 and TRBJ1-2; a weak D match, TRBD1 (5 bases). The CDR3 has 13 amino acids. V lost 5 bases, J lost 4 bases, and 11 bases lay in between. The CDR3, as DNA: TGTGCCAGCAGTCGGGGCGCCGGCTATGGCTACACCTTC. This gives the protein CASSRGAGYGYTF.

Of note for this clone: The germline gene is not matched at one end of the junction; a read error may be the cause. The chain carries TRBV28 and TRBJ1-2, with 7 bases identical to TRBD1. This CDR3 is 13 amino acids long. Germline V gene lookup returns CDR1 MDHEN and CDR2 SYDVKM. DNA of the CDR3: TGCGCCAGCAGTTCAAGGGGGCCCTATGGCTACACCTTC. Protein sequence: CASSSRGPYGYTF.

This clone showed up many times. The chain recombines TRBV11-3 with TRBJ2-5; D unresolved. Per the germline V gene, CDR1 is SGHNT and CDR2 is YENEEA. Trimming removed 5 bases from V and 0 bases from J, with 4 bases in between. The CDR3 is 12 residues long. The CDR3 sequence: CASSRDQETQYF. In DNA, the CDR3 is TGTGCCAGCAGCCGAGACCAAGAGACCCAGTACTTC.

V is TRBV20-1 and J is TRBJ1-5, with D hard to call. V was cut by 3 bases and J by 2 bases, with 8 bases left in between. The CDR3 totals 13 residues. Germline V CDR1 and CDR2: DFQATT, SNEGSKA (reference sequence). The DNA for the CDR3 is TGCAGTGCTAGGAGAGAGGGCAATCAGCCCCAGCATTTT. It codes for CSARREGNQPQHF.

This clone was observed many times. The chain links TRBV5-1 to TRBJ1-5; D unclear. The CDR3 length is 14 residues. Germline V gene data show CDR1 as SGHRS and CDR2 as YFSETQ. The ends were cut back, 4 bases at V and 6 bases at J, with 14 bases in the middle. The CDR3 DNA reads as TGCGCCAGCAGCCCGACGGATCCGGGTCAGCCCCAGCATTTT. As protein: CASSPTDPGQPQHF.

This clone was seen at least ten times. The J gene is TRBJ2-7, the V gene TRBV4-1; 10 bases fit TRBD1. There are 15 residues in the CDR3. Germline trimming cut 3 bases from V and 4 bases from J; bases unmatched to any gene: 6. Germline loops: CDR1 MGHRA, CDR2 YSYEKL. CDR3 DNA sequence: TGCGCCAGCAGCCAGAGGCCGGGACAGGGGTACGAGCAGTACTTC. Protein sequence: CASSQRPGQGYEQYF.

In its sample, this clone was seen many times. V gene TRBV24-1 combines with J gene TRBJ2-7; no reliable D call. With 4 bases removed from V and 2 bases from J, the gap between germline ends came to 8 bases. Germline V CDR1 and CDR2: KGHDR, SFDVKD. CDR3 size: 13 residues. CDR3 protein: CATSEPGAYEQYF. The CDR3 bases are TGTGCCACCAGTGAACCTGGGGCCTACGAGCAGTACTTC.

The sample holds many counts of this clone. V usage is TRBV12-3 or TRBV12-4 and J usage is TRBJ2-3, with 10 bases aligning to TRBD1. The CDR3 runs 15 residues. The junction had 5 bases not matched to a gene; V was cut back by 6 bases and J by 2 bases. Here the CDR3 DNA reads TGTGCCAGCAGGTGGACAGGGGGTCTCACAGATACGCAGTATTTT. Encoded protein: CASRWTGGLTDTQYF.

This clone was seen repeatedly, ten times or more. In DNA form, the CDR3 reads TGTGCCAGCAGCCATCCCCTCGACTCCTATGGCTACACCTTC. As protein: CASSHPLDSYGYTF. The V call is TRBV3-1, the J call TRBJ1-2; D remains ambiguous. The CDR3 has 14 residues. The V and J ends lost 3 bases and 4 bases respectively, with 12 bases between them. Germline-derived CDR1 and CDR2 are LGHDT and YNNKEL (reference sequence).

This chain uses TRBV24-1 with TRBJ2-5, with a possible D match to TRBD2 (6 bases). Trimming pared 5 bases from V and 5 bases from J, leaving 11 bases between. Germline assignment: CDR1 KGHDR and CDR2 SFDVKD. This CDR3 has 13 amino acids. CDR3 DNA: TGTGCCACCAGTGTCACGGCGGGGGAGACCCAGTACTTC. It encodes CATSVTAGETQYF.

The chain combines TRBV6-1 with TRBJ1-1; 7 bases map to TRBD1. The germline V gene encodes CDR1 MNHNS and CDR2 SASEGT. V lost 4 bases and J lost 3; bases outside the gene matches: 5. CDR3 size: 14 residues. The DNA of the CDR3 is TGTGCCAGCAGTGGACGGGACAGTGACACTGAAGCTTTCTTT. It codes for CASSGRDSDTEAFF.

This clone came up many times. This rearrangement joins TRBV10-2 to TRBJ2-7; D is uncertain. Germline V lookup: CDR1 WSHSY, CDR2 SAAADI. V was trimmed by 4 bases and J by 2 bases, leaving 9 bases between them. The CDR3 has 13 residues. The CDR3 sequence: CASSVLGTYEQYF. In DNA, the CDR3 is TGCGCCAGCAGTGTCCTGGGAACCTACGAGCAGTACTTC.

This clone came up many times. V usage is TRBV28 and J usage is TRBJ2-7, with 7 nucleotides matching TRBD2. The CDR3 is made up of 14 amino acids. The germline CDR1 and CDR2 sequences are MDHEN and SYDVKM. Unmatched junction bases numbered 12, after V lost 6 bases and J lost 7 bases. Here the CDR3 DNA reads TGTGCCAGCAGGCCGGGGGGACCAGTCGAAGAGCAGTACTTC. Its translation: CASRPGGPVEEQYF.

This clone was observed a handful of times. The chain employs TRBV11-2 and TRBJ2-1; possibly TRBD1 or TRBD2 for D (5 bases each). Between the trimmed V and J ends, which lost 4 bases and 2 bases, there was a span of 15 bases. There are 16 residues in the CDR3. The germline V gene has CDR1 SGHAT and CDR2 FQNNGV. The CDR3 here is CASSYETEGPYNEQFF. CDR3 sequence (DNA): TGTGCCAGCAGCTACGAGACCGAGGGGCCCTACAATGAGCAGTTCTTC. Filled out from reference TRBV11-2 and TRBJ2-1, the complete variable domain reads EAGVAQSPRYKIIEKRQSVAFWCNPISGHATLYWYQQILGQGPKLLIQFQNNGVVDDSQLPKDRFSAERLKGVDSTLKIQPAKLEDSAVYLCASSYETEGPYNEQFFGPGTRLTVL.

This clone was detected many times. CDR3 region: CSVGGYEQYF. CDR3 DNA: TGCAGCGTTGGGGGGTACGAGCAGTACTTC. This chain joins TRBV29-1 and TRBJ2-7; perhaps D is TRBD1 or TRBD2 (5 bases each). Germline CDR1 reads SQVTM; CDR2 reads ANQGSEA. CDR3 length: 10 amino acids. The V gene lost 4 bases and the J gene lost 4 bases, with 5 bases spanning the gap.

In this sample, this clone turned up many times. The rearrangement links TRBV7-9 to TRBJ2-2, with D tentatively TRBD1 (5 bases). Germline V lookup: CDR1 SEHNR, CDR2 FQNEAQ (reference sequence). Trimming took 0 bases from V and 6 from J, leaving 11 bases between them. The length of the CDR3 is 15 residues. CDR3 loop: CASSLAGTGAGELFF. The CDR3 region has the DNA TGTGCCAGCAGCTTAGCGGGAACAGGTGCCGGGGAGCTGTTTTTT.

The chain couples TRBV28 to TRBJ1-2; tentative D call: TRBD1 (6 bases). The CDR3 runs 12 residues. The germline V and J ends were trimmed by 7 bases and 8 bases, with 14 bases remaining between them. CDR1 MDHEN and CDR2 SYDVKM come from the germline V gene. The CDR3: CASKRGAEGYTF. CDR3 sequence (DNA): TGTGCCAGCAAACGGGGGGCGGAGGGCTACACCTTC.

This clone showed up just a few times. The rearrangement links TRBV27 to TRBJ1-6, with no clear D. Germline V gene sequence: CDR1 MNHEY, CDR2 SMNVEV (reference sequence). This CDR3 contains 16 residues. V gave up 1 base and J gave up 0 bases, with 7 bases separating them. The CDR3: CASSLFRSSYNSPLHF. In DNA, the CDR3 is TGTGCCAGCAGTTTATTCCGTAGCTCCTATAATTCACCCCTCCACTTT.

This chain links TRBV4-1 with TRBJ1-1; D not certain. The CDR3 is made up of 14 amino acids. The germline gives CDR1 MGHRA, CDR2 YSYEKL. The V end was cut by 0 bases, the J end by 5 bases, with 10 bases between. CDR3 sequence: CASSQELTTTEAFF. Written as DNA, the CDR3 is TGCGCCAGCAGCCAAGAACTGACGACAACTGAAGCTTTCTTT.

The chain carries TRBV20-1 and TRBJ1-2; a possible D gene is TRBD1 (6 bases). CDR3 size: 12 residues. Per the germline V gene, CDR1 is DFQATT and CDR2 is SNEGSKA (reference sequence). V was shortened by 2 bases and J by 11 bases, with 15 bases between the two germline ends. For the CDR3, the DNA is TGCAGTGCTAGAAAGGGGGTTGATGTTTACACCTTC. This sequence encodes CSARKGVDVYTF.

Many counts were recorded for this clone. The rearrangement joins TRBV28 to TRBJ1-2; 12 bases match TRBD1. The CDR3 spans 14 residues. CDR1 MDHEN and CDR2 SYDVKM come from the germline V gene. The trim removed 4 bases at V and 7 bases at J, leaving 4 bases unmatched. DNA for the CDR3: TGTGCCAGCAGTTCGGGACAGGGGGCCTCTGGCTACACCTTC. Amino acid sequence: CASSSGQGASGYTF.

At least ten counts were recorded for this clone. CDR3 sequence (DNA): TGCGCCAGCAGTGATACACGACGACTAGCGGGAGTCTCCGAGCAGTACTTC. It encodes CASSDTRRLAGVSEQYF. The genes are TRBV10-2 and TRBJ2-7, with 12 positions matching TRBD2. Germline V gene lookup returns CDR1 WSHSY and CDR2 SAAADI. CDR3 length: 17 residues. The V and J ends lost 3 bases and 6 bases, in that order; junction bases with no gene match: 12.

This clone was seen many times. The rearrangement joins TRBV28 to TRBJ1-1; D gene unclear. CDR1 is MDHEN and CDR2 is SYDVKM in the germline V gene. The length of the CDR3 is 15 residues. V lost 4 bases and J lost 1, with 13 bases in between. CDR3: CASSSAAGGNTEAFF. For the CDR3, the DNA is TGTGCCAGCAGTTCGGCCGCGGGTGGGAACACTGAAGCTTTCTTT.